The present T cell receptor (beta chain) was sequenced within a study of blood T cell repertoires in COVID-19. Study as a whole: Spain, Italy and the United States supplied samples that represented acute and convalescent COVID-19. PBMCs, B-cell-depleted T cells, or T cells provided the cDNA or gDNA that made up the material.

Per the authors' pipeline: Amplification with reference gene primers provided the estimates of nucleated cell counts. The repertoire was sequenced with immunoSEQ multiplex PCR; TCRdb's copy has only in-frame clones and lacks some. V and J calls and clone size follow that table, whereas D and trimming were derived from the DNA. The data contain approximately 85,000 clones, around 89% of them seen just once; the ten biggest clones take up around 4%. This CDR3 has 13 amino acids. Germline CDR1 and CDR2: MDHEN and SYDVKM. The ends were cut back, 1 base at V and 2 bases at J, with 6 bases in the middle. This receptor was taken from a woman aged 80 or over with active or convalescent COVID-19. Sequenced material: peripheral blood. The chain links TRBV28 to TRBJ2-7; possibly TRBD2 for D (6 bases). CDR3 loop: CASSLSGAYEQYF. CDR3 coding DNA: TGTGCCAGCAGTTTATCGGGGGCCTACGAGCAGTACTTC.